This T cell receptor beta chain derives from a study of blood T cells in healthy people across ages (dated by TCRdb to between 2014 and 2016). Regarding the research as a whole: In model experiments, roughly one uniquely barcoded TCR beta cDNA molecule per two T cells was captured by template switching. The study measured age-related changes in TCR beta repertoire diversity using deep sequencing normalized with unique cDNA molecular identifiers. The donors were split into four age groups: young (average around 15 years), middle-aged (about 40), aged (approximately 60) and long-lived (approximately 80). To avoid experimental bias, donors of different ages were spread randomly across the sequencing lanes. Two additional independent replicas of 1 million unique cDNA reads from the same blood draw were analyzed for two donors (one aged 18 to 30 and one aged 80 or older). The study at large found these results: There was a strong correlation between observed TCR beta diversity and the percentage of naive T cells measured by flow cytometry. Observed TCR beta diversity per million T cells fell roughly linearly with age, and a significant reduction was already apparent by age about 43. Estimates of total diversity based on one million sequenced T cells were considered lower bounds and underestimates. Since profiling was done on bulk unsorted PBMCs, naive and antigen-experienced compartments could not be conclusively compared. Compared with the aged group, the long-lived group had more naive CD4+ T cells, fewer expanded clones and increased TCR diversity, suggesting age selection. Because donor CMV infection status was unknown, age-related changes in expanded clonotypes were potentially confounded.

The library was made by 5' RACE. Sequencing was carried out with an Illumina HiSeq 2500. A second PCR of about 6 to 12 cycles was run with a J-beta primer mix and a sample-barcoded 5' primer. A unique molecular identifier was introduced onto each TCR beta cDNA molecule by a template-switch 5' adaptor carrying 12 random nucleotides. Each sample yielded at least 3 million CDR3-containing paired-end reads. The Mint cDNA synthesis kit, primed by a TRBC-specific oligonucleotide, was used to synthesize first-strand cDNA from all RNA. Following uracil-DNA glycosylase treatment, a first 18-cycle PCR with universal primers M1SS and BC2_uni_R was performed on all cDNA. Under the source paper's analysis protocol: Normalization of each sample was performed by random selection of 1 million high-quality reads, each carrying a distinct molecular identifier. Instead of being binned into consensus sequences, reads that shared molecular identifiers were thrown out. MiTCR, run with a Q25 quality threshold and the strictest error-elimination algorithm, handled CDR3 identification, clonotype clustering and error correction. A nonparametric unseen species model with Euler transformation was used to estimate a lower bound on total TCR beta diversity. TCRdb passed the public sequencing reads through fastp at Q25 and MiXCR, retaining productive beta sequences. Duplicate CDR3 protein sequences are folded into a single record with the most common DNA and genes. The V and J calls here are based on TCRdb, not the publication. This sample comprises 1,300,000 or so distinct CDR3 sequences, around 59% of them detected only once. The ten top clones hold about 6.7% of the sample.

Note on this clonotype: Its antigen is still unknown. Qualities for individual bases were not recorded, and no much larger clone is one base off.

The roughly 39 donors, aged 6 to 90 years, were systemically healthy Caucasian individuals from Russia. Each donor gave roughly 9 milliliters of peripheral blood, drawn into EDTA-treated Vacutainer tubes. PBMCs were isolated by Ficoll-Paque density-gradient centrifugation, with at least 6 million obtained per sample. Total RNA was extracted from PBMCs with Trizol reagent, with at least 5 micrograms obtained per sample. For every donor, flow cytometry on a PBMC aliquot measured the percentage of naive CD45RAhigh/CD27high T cells. The germline V gene yields SNHLY for CDR1 and FYNNEI for CDR2. Taken from cysteine to phenylalanine, the CDR3 has 14 residues. Only the CDR3 portion is preserved as DNA: 42 bases, with reading frame beginning at the first base.

The TCR was taken from a man between 18 and 29 years old in good health. The rearranged chain carries TRBV2 and TRBJ2-7; 6 matching bases give a weak D call of TRBD2. The J call is uncertain, as TRBJ2-5 better fits the DNA end. Sequencing was done on a sample of blood. The DNA sequence reads TGTGCCAGCAGTATTAGCGGAGCTAAAGAGACCCAGTACTTC. It translates to CASSISGAKETQYF.